This T cell receptor beta chain appears in the sequencing data of a study of blood T cell repertoires in COVID-19. On the study more broadly: In each case, the material was cDNA or gDNA derived from T cells, B-cell-depleted T cells, or PBMCs.

V trimming: 1 base; J trimming: 5 bases; junction bases outside the gene matches: 14. The germline V gene encodes CDR1 SGHRS and CDR2 YFSETQ. The CDR3 contains 17 residues. In the original workflow: Estimated nucleated cell counts came from reference gene primer amplification. The protocol was immunoSEQ multiplex PCR, while the TCRdb copy is restricted to in-frame clones and leaves out a portion. V and J calls and clone size follow that table, whereas D and trimming were derived from the DNA. This repertoire shows about 230,000 clones, 81% found once; its top ten account for roughly 8%. The sample comprised peripheral blood. The source is a woman aged 80 or over with acute or convalescent COVID-19. The V call is TRBV5-1, the J call TRBJ1-1; TRBD1 matches at 7 bases. Written as DNA, the CDR3 is TGCGCCAGCAGCTTGACAGGAATTGGGACAGTGAGGACTGAAGCTTTCTTT. This translates into CASSLTGIGTVRTEAFF.